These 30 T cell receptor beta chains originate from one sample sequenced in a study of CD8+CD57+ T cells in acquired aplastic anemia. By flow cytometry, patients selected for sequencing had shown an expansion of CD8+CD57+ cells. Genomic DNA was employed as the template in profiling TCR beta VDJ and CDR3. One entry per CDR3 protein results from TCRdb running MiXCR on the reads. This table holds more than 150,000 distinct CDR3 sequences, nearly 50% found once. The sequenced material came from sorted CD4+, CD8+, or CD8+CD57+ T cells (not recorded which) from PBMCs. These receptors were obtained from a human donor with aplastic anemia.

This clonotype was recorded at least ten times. In DNA, the CDR3 is TGTGCCAGTAGTTTTCGGTTGGGAACCGGGGAGCTGTTTTTT. Residues: CASSFRLGTGELFF. V usage is TRBV19 and J usage is TRBJ2-2; no clear D gene. Trimming shortened V by 5 bases and J by 5 bases, and 12 bases separated the two germline ends. The CDR3 spans 14 residues. Germline V lookup: CDR1 LNHDA, CDR2 SQIVND (reference sequence).

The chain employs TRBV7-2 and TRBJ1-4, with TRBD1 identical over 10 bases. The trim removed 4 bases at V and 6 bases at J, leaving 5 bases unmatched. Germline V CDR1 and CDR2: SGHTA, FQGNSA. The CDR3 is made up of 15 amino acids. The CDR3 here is CASSSTGTGDEKLFF. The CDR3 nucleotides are TGTGCCAGCAGCTCTACCGGGACAGGGGATGAAAAACTGTTTTTT.

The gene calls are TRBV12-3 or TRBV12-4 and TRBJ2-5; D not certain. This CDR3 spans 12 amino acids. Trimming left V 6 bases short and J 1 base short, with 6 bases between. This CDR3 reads CASRAPQETQYF. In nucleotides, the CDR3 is TGTGCCAGCAGGGCCCCCCAAGAGACCCAGTACTTC.

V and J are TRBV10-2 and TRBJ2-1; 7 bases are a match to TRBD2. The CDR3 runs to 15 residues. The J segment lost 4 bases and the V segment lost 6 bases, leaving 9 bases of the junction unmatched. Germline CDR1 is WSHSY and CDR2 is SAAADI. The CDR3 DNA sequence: TGCGCCAGCAGGGCAGTAGCGGGTCCATACAATGAGCAGTTCTTC. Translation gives CASRAVAGPYNEQFF.

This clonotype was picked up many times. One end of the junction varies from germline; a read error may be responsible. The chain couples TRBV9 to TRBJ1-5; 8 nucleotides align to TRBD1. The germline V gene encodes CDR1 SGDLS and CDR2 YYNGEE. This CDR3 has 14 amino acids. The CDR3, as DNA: TGCGCCAGCAGTGGGACAGGAGGCAATCAGCCCCAGCATTTT. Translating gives CASSGTGGNQPQHF.

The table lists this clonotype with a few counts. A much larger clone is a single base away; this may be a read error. This CDR3 reads CAGSIVGGPQYF. As DNA, the CDR3 is TGTGCCGGTAGTATAGTCGGGGGACCGCAGTATTTT. The chain couples TRBV19 to TRBJ2-3, with TRBD2 as a possible D gene (6 bases). Germline V lookup: CDR1 LNHDA, CDR2 SQIVND (reference sequence). This CDR3 comprises 12 residues.

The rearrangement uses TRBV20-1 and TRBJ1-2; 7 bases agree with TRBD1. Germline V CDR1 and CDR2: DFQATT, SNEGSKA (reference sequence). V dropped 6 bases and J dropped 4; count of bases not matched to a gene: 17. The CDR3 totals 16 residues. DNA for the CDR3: TGCAGTGCCAGCAGGGGGGGGCCAGTCCAATTCTATGGCTACACCTTC. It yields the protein CSASRGGPVQFYGYTF.

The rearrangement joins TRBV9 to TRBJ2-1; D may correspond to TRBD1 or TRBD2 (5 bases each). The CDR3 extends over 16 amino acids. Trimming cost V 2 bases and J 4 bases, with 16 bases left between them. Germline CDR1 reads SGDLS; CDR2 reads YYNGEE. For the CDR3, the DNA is TGTGCCAGCAGCGTGTCCGGGACCTCAGTTTACAATGAGCAGTTCTTC. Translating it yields CASSVSGTSVYNEQFF.

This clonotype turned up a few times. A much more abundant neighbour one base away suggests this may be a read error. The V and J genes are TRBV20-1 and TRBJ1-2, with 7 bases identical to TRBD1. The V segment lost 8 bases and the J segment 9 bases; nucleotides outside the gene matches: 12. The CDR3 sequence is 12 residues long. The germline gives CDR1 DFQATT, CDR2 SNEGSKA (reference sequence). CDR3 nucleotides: TGCAGTCACCAGGGGGGTCTCGGCAGCTACACCTTC. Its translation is CSHQGGLGSYTF.

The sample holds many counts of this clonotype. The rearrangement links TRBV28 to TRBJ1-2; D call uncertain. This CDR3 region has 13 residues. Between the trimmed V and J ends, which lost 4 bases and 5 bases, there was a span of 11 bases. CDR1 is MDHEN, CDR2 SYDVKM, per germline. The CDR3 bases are TGTGCCAGCAGTTCAACGACAACGTATGGCTACACCTTC. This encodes CASSSTTTYGYTF.

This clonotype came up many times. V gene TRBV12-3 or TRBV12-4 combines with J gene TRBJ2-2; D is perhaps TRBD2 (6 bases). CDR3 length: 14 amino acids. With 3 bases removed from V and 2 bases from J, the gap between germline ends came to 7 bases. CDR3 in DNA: TGTGCCAGCAGTTTGGAGGGAAACACCGGGGAGCTGTTTTTT. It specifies CASSLEGNTGELFF.

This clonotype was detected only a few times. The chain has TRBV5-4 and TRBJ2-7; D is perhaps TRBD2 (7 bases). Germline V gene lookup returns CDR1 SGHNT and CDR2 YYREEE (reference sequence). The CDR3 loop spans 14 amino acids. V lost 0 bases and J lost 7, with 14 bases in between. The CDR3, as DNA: TGTGCCAGCAGCTTGGAGGGGGGGTTGAGGGAGCAGTACTTC. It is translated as CASSLEGGLREQYF.

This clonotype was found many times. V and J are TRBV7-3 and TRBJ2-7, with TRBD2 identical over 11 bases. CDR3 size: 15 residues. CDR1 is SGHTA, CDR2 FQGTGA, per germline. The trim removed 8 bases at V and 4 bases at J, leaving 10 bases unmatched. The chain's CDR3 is CASGVAGGPQYEQYF. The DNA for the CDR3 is TGTGCCAGCGGCGTAGCGGGGGGGCCCCAATACGAGCAGTACTTC.

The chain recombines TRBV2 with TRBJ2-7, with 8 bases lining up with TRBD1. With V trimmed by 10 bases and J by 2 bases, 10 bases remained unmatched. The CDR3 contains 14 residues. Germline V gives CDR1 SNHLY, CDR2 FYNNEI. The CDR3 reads CATHPDRVAYEQYF. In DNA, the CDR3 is TGTGCCACCCACCCGGACAGGGTAGCCTACGAGCAGTACTTC.

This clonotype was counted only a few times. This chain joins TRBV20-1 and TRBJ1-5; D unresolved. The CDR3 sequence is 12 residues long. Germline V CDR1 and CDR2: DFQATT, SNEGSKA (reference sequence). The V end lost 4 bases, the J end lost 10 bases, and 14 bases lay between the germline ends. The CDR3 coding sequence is TGCAGTGCTATCTACATTGAGGGACCCCAGCATTTT. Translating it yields CSAIYIEGPQHF.

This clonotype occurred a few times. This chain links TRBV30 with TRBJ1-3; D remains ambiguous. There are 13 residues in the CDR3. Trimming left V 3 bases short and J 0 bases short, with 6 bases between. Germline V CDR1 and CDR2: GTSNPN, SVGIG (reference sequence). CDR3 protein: CAWRRNSGNTIYF. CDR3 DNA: TGTGCCTGGAGACGCAACTCTGGAAACACCATATATTTT.

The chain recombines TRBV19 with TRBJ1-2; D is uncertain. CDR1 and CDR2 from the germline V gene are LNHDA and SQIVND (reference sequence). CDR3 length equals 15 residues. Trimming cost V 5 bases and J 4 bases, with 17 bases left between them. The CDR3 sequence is CASSPRRTDRYGYTF. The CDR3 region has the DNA TGTGCCAGTAGTCCCCGGCGGACGGATCGCTATGGCTACACCTTC.

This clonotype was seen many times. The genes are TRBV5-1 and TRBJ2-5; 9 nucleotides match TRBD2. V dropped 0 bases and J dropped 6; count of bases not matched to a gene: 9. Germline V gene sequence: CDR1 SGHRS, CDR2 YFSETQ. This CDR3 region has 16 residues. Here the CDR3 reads CASSLGPAGGMQTQYF. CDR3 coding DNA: TGCGCCAGCAGCTTGGGCCCAGCGGGGGGCATGCAGACCCAGTACTTC. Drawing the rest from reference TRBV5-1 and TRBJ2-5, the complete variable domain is KAGVTQTPRYLIKTRGQQVTLSCSPISGHRSVSWYQQTPGQGLQFLFEYFSETQRNKGNFPGRFSGRQFSNSRSEMNVSTLELGDSALYLCASSLGPAGGMQTQYFGPGTRLLVL.

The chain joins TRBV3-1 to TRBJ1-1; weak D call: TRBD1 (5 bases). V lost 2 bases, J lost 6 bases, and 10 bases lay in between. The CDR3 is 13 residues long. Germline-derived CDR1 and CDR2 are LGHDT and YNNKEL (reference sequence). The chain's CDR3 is CASSQIGGAEAFF. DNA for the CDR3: TGTGCCAGCAGCCAAATTGGGGGGGCTGAAGCTTTCTTT.

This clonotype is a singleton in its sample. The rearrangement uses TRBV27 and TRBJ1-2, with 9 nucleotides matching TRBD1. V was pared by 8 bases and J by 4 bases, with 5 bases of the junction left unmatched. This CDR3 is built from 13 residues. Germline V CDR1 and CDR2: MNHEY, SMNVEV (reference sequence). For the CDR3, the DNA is TGTGCCAGCGGGGGACAGGGAGGCTATGGCTACACCTTC. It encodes CASGGQGGYGYTF.

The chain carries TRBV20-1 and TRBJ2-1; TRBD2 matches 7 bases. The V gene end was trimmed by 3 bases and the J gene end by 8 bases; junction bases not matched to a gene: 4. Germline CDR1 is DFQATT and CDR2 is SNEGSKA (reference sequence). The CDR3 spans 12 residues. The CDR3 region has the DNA TGCAGTGCTAGCGGGGGGAGGGATGAGCAGTTCTTC. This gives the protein CSASGGRDEQFF.

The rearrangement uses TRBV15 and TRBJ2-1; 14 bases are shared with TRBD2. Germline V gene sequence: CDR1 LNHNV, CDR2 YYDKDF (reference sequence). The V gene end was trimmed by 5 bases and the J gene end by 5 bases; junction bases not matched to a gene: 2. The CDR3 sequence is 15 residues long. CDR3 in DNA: TGTGCCACCAGCGCGGGACTAGCGGGAGACAATGAGCAGTTCTTC. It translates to CATSAGLAGDNEQFF.

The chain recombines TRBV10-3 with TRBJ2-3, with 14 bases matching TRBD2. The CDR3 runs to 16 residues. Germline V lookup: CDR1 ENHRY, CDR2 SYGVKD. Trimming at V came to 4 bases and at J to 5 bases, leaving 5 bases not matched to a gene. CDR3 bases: TGTGCCATCAGTGGACTAGCGGGGGGGGATGAAGATACGCAGTATTTT. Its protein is CAISGLAGGDEDTQYF.

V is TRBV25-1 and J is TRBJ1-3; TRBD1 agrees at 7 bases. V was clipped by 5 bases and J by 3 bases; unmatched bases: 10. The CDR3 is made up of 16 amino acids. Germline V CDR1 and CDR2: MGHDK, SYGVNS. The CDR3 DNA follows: TGTGCCAGCAGTTTCCCCCGGACAGGCGGTGGAAACACCATATATTTT. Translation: CASSFPRTGGGNTIYF.

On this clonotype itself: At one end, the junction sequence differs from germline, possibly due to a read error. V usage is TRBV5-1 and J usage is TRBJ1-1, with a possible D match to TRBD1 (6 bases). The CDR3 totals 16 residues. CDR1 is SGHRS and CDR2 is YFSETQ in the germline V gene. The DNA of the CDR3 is TGCGCCAGCAGGTTGGGGGCGAGTGTGAAAGGCTCTGAAGCTTTCTTT. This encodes CASRLGASVKGSEAFF.

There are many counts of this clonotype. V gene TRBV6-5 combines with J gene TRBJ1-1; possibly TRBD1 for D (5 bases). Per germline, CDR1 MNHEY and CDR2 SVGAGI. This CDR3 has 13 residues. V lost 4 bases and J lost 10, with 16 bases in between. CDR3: CASSLGQGGPAFF. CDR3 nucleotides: TGTGCCAGCAGTTTGGGTCAGGGCGGTCCAGCTTTCTTT.

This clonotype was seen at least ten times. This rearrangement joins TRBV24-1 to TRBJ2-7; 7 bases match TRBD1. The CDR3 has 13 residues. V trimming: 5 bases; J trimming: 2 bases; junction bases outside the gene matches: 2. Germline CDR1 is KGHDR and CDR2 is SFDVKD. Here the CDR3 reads CATSGDSTYEQYF. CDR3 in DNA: TGTGCCACCAGTGGGGACAGCACCTACGAGCAGTACTTC.

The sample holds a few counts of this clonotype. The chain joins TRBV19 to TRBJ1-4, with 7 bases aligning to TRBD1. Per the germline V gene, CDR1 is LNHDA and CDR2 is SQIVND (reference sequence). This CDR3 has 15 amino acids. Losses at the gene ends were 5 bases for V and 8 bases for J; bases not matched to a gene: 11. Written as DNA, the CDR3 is TGTGCCAGTAGTTCCTCAGGGGGATCGAGGGAAAAACTGTTTTTT. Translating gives CASSSSGGSREKLFF.

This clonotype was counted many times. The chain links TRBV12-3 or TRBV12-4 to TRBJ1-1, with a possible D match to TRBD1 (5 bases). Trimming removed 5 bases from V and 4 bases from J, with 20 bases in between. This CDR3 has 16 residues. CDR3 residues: CASSPSVGLRGTEAFF. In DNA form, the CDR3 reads TGTGCCAGCAGTCCCAGCGTTGGTCTGAGGGGCACTGAAGCTTTCTTT.

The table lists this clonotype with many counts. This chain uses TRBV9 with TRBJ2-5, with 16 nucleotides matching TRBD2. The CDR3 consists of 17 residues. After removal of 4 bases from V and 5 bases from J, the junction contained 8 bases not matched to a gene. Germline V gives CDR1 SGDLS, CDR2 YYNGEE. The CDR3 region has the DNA TGTGCCAGCAGCATTGGGACTAGCGGGGGGGCTTGGGAGACCCAGTACTTC. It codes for CASSIGTSGGAWETQYF.